This TCR beta chain stems from a study of T cell changes during pregnancy in multiple sclerosis. This CDR3 is 15 amino acids long. The germline V gene has CDR1 KGHSH and CDR2 LQKENI. The J segment lost 4 bases and the V segment lost 5 bases, leaving 10 bases of the junction unmatched. Repertoires were generated with immunoSEQ multiplex PCR, while TCRdb's copy carries only in-frame clones and drops some. This table holds 25,000 to 40,000 clones, roughly nine tenths found once. Material: CD8+ T cells from peripheral blood mononuclear cells, obtained in the third trimester of pregnancy. The chain uses TRBV18 and TRBJ1-2, with 7 bases fitting TRBD1. The clonotype originates from a female donor with multiple sclerosis, enrolled in a pregnancy study. CDR3 nucleotide sequence: TGTGCCAGCTCAACATTCAGGGGGAATGTCTATGGCTACACCTTC. Its protein is CASSTFRGNVYGYTF.